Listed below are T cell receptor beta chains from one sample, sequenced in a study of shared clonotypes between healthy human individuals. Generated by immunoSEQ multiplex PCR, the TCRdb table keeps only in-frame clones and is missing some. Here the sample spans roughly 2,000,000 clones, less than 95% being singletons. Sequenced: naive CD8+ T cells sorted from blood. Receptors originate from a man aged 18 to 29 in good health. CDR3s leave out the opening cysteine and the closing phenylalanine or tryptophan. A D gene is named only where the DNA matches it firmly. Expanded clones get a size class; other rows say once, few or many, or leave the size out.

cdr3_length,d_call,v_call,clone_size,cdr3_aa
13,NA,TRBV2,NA,ASSESSGDSYEQY
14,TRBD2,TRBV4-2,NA,ASSQGVAGVSGELF
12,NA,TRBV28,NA,ASSLESSGYGYT
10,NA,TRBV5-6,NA,ASSEGDYEQF
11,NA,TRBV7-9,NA,ASSPGTSYEQY
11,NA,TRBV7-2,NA,ASAVAVPYEQY
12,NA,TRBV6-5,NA,ASSETLSYNEQF
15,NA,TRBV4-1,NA,ASSQEHPRGVQETQY
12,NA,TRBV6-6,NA,ASSLNNWSYEQY
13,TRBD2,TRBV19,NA,ASSIMWEGRNEQF
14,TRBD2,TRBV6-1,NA,ASSEGLAGYTGELF
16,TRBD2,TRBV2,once,ASSEWEMRGAFAGTQY
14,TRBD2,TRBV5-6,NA,ASSPIGSGATGELF
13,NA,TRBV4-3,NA,ASSQERGVNYGYT
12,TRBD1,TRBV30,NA,AWSGDRGSTEAF
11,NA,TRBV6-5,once,ASSYSEGVYYT
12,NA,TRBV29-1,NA,SVVASYLTDTQY
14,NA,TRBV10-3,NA,AISDLFDKSSYEQY
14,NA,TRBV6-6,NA,ASSPSVFSNTGELF
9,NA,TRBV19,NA,ATADAPEQF